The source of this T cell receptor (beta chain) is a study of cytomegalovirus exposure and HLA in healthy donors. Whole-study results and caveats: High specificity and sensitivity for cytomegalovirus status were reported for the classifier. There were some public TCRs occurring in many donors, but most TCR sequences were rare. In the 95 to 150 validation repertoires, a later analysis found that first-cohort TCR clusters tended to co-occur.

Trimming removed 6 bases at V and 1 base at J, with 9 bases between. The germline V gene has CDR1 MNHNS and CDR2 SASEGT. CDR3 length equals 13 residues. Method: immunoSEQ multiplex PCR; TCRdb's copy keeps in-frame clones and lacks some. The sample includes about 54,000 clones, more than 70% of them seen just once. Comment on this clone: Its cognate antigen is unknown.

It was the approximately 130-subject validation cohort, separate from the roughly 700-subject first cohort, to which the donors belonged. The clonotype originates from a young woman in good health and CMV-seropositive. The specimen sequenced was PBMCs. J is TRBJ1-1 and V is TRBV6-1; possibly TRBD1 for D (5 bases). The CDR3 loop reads CASRQAANTEAFF. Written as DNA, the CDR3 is TGTGCCAGCAGACAGGCGGCGAACACTGAAGCTTTCTTT.